This TCR beta chain was profiled in a study of regulatory T cells in long-lasting Graves disease. Study as a whole: Graves' patients diagnosed newly had used antithyroid drugs under 3 months.

This clonotype has at least ten counts. Arm-PCR of CDR3 regions with iRepertoire HTBI primers generated TCR beta libraries. TCRdb re-called the multiplex PCR reads through MiXCR, storing one row per CDR3 protein. The sample carries about 440,000 distinct CDR3 sequences, around 15% recorded once. Time point here: newly diagnosed GD, antithyroid drugs for less than 3 months. Researchers made the TCR library from RNA that was extracted from PBMCs. The CDR3 is 16 residues long. Germline loops: CDR1 SGHTA, CDR2 FQGNSA. V lost 6 bases, J lost 4 bases, and 19 bases lay in between. The sample also formed part of further work on T cells in Graves' hyperthyroidism and ophthalmopathy. As that study records: The study enrolled patients aged 18 to 65 with newly diagnosed hyperthyroidism of under 2 months' duration. Clinical symptoms, serum thyroxine, TRAb, thyroid ultrasound and orbital computed tomography informed diagnoses. HTBI primers were the set used in a first-round RT-PCR of the TCR CDR3.

The sequences come from peripheral blood mononuclear cells (PBMCs), collected at new diagnosis, from a patient treated with antithyroid drugs. This TCR was sampled from a young woman with Graves disease. This rearrangement joins TRBV7-2 to TRBJ1-5; possible D gene TRBD1, 5 bases. CDR3 loop: CASRRESGGGNQPQHF. The CDR3 nucleotides are TGTGCCAGCAGGAGGGAATCCGGTGGGGGAAATCAGCCCCAGCATTTT.